Shown below are 22 T cell receptor beta chains from a single sample sequenced in a study of blood T cell repertoires in COVID-19. Generated by immunoSEQ multiplex PCR, the TCRdb table keeps only in-frame clones and is missing some. This table has about 360,000 clones, approximately 86% appearing once. Sequencing was performed on peripheral blood. These receptor sequences come from a human donor in a cohort sampled during active COVID-19.

The chain recombines TRBV5-4 with TRBJ1-1; 9 nucleotides match TRBD1. This CDR3 has 15 amino acids. Germline V gene sequence: CDR1 SGHNT, CDR2 YYREEE (reference sequence). V shed 5 bases, J shed 6 bases, and the junction held 11 bases outside the gene matches. The CDR3 nucleotides read TGTGCCAGCAGTTCTCCCAGGGACAGGGAAGCTGAAGCTTTCTTT. Its protein product is CASSSPRDREAEAFF.

This chain joins TRBV24-1 and TRBJ2-2; D possibly corresponds to TRBD1 (6 bases). This CDR3 comprises 16 residues. The V gene's germline CDR1 is KGHDR and CDR2 SFDVKD. Trimming cost V 4 bases and J 0 bases, with 11 bases left between them. CDR3 in DNA: TGTGCCACCAGTGACACCGGGACAACGAACACCGGGGAGCTGTTTTTT. Protein: CATSDTGTTNTGELFF.

Here the CDR3 DNA reads TGTGCCAGCAGCTTAGGTCTAGCGGGAGCATCCCCTCCGGGCGAGCAGTACTTC. Amino acids: CASSLGLAGASPPGEQYF. The rearrangement uses TRBV7-8 and TRBJ2-7, with 10 bases aligning to TRBD2. Unmatched junction bases numbered 15, after V lost 1 base and J lost 6 bases. The CDR3 consists of 18 residues. From germline, CDR1 is SGHVS and CDR2 FQNEAQ.

The chain uses TRBV10-3 and TRBJ2-3; 7 bases match TRBD2. With V trimmed by 7 bases and J by 0 bases, 4 bases remained unmatched. Germline CDR1 and CDR2: ENHRY and SYGVKD. The CDR3 contains 14 residues. The CDR3 sequence is CAITLAESTDTQYF. The CDR3 region has the DNA TGTGCCATCACCCTAGCGGAGAGCACAGATACGCAGTATTTT.

The chain is built from TRBV4-1 and TRBJ2-1; D uncertain. Germline V gene data show CDR1 as MGHRA and CDR2 as YSYEKL. Trimming stripped 0 bases from V and 12 bases from J, with 15 bases between. The CDR3 contains 14 residues. The CDR3, as DNA: TGCGCCAGCAGCCAAGATCAGACATATTCGGTGCAGTTCTTC. Protein product: CASSQDQTYSVQFF.

The rearrangement joins TRBV7-3 to TRBJ2-3; TRBD2 agrees at 8 bases. Losses at the gene ends were 1 base for V and 2 bases for J; bases not matched to a gene: 2. The CDR3 runs to 15 residues. CDR1 is SGHTA, CDR2 FQGTGA, per germline. The chain's CDR3 is CASSLRRGDTDTQYF. Here the CDR3 DNA reads TGTGCCAGCAGCTTAAGGCGGGGGGACACAGATACGCAGTATTTT.

This rearrangement joins TRBV10-3 to TRBJ1-3; maybe TRBD1 (5 bases). CDR1 and CDR2 (germline): ENHRY, SYGVKD. This CDR3 has 12 amino acids. The germline V and J ends were trimmed by 10 bases and 7 bases, with 14 bases remaining between them. This CDR3 reads CATGRGGNTIYF. CDR3 DNA sequence: TGTGCCACGGGCCGGGGGGGTAACACCATATATTTT.

The chain joins TRBV5-1 to TRBJ2-1, with 7 bases identical to TRBD1. Germline assignment: CDR1 SGHRS and CDR2 YFSETQ. The V and J ends lost 5 bases and 1 base, in that order; junction bases with no gene match: 6. The CDR3 is 15 residues long. CDR3 DNA sequence: TGCGCCAGCAGTCCCGGGACAGCGTCCTACAATGAGCAGTTCTTC. Amino acid sequence: CASSPGTASYNEQFF.

The V call is TRBV7-6, the J call TRBJ2-3, with D unclear. There are 11 residues in the CDR3. The germline CDR1 and CDR2 sequences are SGHVS and FNYEAQ. V lost 5 bases to trimming and J lost 6 bases, with 6 bases between them. Here the CDR3 reads CASSGGDTQYF. Written as DNA, the CDR3 is TGTGCCAGCAGCGGTGGCGATACGCAGTATTTT.

The V gene is TRBV5-6, the J gene TRBJ2-2; 11 nucleotides agree with TRBD2. The CDR3 runs 18 residues. With 0 bases clipped from V and 0 bases from J, the junction kept 4 bases outside the gene matches. The V gene's germline CDR1 is SGHDT and CDR2 YYEEEE. The chain's CDR3 is CASSLGLAGNPNTGELFF. Written as DNA, the CDR3 is TGTGCCAGCAGCTTGGGACTAGCGGGGAACCCGAACACCGGGGAGCTGTTTTTT.

The V call is TRBV5-1, the J call TRBJ2-1; TRBD2 matches 10 bases. CDR3 length: 17 residues. J was trimmed by 3 bases and V by 4 bases; bases with no gene match: 10. Germline assignment: CDR1 SGHRS and CDR2 YFSETQ. CDR3 DNA: TGCGCCAGCAGCGCCAGCATAGCGGGGGGATACTACAATGAGCAGTTCTTC. Amino acid sequence: CASSASIAGGYYNEQFF.

V usage is TRBV5-6 and J usage is TRBJ1-4; D is perhaps TRBD1 (5 bases). CDR3 length: 13 residues. CDR1 and CDR2 (germline): SGHDT, YYEEEE. V lost 0 bases to trimming and J lost 5 bases, with 5 bases between them. This chain's CDR3 is CASSLGQNEKLFF. In DNA, the CDR3 is TGTGCCAGCAGCTTGGGACAGAATGAAAAACTGTTTTTT.

The chain couples TRBV7-4 to TRBJ1-4; D is possibly TRBD1 (5 bases). The CDR3 runs to 16 residues. Germline-derived CDR1 and CDR2 are SGHVT and SQSDAQ. V dropped 5 bases and J dropped 3 bases, with 16 bases sitting between them. The CDR3 sequence is CASSQVKGSPNEKLFF. The CDR3, as DNA: TGTGCCAGCAGCCAGGTAAAGGGGTCGCCTAATGAAAAACTGTTTTTT.

The chain joins TRBV3-1 (or the pseudogene TRBV3-2) to TRBJ1-1, with D uncertain. The V end lost 10 bases, the J end lost 8 bases, and 29 bases lay between the germline ends. The CDR3 extends over 16 amino acids. The germline gives CDR1 LGHDT, CDR2 YNNKEL (reference sequence). In DNA form, the CDR3 reads TGTGCCACCACCACTTCCGAGGACTCTGAGCTAGGCGAAGCTTTCTTT. It yields the protein CATTTSEDSELGEAFF.

This clone appeared once. The chain employs TRBV9 and TRBJ2-5; the match to TRBD2 covers 8 bases. Germline lookup yields CDR1 SGDLS and CDR2 YYNGEE. The CDR3 consists of 15 residues. The trim removed 1 base at V and 2 bases at J, leaving 4 bases unmatched. The CDR3 is CASSVMGGGQETQYF. As DNA, the CDR3 is TGTGCCAGCAGCGTAATGGGCGGGGGGCAAGAGACCCAGTACTTC.

The V and J genes are TRBV5-4 and TRBJ2-2; 12 nucleotides match TRBD2. This CDR3 region has 18 residues. Trimming cost V 4 bases and J 2 bases; bases outside gene matches: 9. Germline V gene data show CDR1 as SGHNT and CDR2 as YYREEE (reference sequence). CDR3 residues: CASSLSTSGGTNTGELFF. In nucleotides, the CDR3 is TGTGCCAGCAGCCTAAGTACTAGCGGGGGGACCAACACCGGGGAGCTGTTTTTT.

This clone turned up a few times. CDR3 sequence reads: CASTQPRGQGASEQYF. The CDR3 coding sequence is TGTGCCAGCACCCAACCTAGGGGACAGGGGGCGTCCGAGCAGTACTTC. The J gene is TRBJ2-7, the V gene TRBV21-1; the table assigns TRBD1, which was not confirmed against the DNA. TRBV21-1 is listed as a pseudogene. The CDR3 length is 16 residues.

This clone was detected only once. The rearrangement links TRBV6-1 to TRBJ2-5, with 8 bases aligning to TRBD1. Germline-derived CDR1 and CDR2 are MNHNS and SASEGT. The CDR3 runs to 18 residues. V lost 4 bases to trimming and J lost 1 base; unmatched junction nucleotides: 14. CDR3 loop: CASSGGEDRVYFQETQYF. CDR3 in DNA: TGTGCCAGCAGTGGGGGAGAGGACAGGGTATATTTCCAAGAGACCCAGTACTTC.

V gene TRBV19 combines with J gene TRBJ2-5, with 7 bases fitting TRBD1. Germline V lookup: CDR1 LNHDA, CDR2 SQIVND (reference sequence). This CDR3 is built from 15 residues. V lost 2 bases, J lost 3 bases, and 6 bases stayed unmatched. The CDR3 region has the DNA TGTGCCAGTAGTATACCCGGGACAGATGAAGAGACCCAGTACTTC. Encoded protein: CASSIPGTDEETQYF. The whole variable domain, filled in from reference TRBV19 and TRBJ2-5, reads DGGITQSPKYLFRKEGQNVTLSCEQNLNHDAMYWYRQDPGQGLRLIYYSQIVNDFQKGDIAEGYSVSREKKESFPLTVTSAQKNPTAFYLCASSIPGTDEETQYFGPGTRLLVL.

The chain combines TRBV18 with TRBJ1-1; D is perhaps TRBD1 (5 bases). The germline gives CDR1 KGHSH, CDR2 LQKENI. There are 17 residues in the CDR3. Between the trimmed V and J ends, which lost 2 bases and 5 bases, there was a span of 21 bases. The chain's CDR3 is CASSPLTSRVLETEAFF. For the CDR3, the DNA is TGTGCCAGCTCACCATTAACCTCCAGGGTATTGGAGACTGAAGCTTTCTTT.

The V and J genes are TRBV7-9 and TRBJ2-1; possible D gene TRBD2, 6 bases. The CDR3 spans 14 residues. Germline CDR1 and CDR2: SEHNR and FQNEAQ (reference sequence). Trimming pared 6 bases from V and 2 bases from J, leaving 11 bases between. The CDR3 DNA reads as TGTGCCAGCAGACCGGGACTCCCCTACAATGAGCAGTTCTTC. Protein sequence: CASRPGLPYNEQFF.

The V and J genes are TRBV7-9 and TRBJ2-5; no definite D call. CDR3 length: 15 amino acids. Trimming pared 0 bases from V and 5 bases from J, leaving 13 bases between. Germline CDR1 SEHNR, CDR2 FQNEAQ (reference sequence). CDR3 sequence (DNA): TGTGCCAGCAGCTTAGCGCGGCTTACTGGGGAGACCCAGTACTTC. Its protein is CASSLARLTGETQYF. Using reference TRBV7-9 and TRBJ2-5 for the parts outside the CDR3, the full variable domain is DTGVSQNPRHKITKRGQNVTFRCDPISEHNRLYWYRQTLGQGPEFLTYFQNEAQLEKSRLLSDRFSAERPKGSFSTLEIQRTEQGDSAMYLCASSLARLTGETQYFGPGTRLLVL.